The following is a T cell receptor (beta chain) sequence with its context. Which antigen it targets is not known. Base qualities are not at hand, and no much larger clone is one base apart. These data are taken from a study of T cell changes during pregnancy in multiple sclerosis (dated by TCRdb to between 2018 and 2021). Concerning the study at large: The study examined how the T cell repertoire changed over the course of pregnancy in women with multiple sclerosis.

Cut back by 3 bases and 0 bases, the V and J ends lie 14 bases apart. The CDR3 holds 16 amino acids from the cysteine to the phenylalanine. Only the CDR3 DNA stays, 48 bases, in frame from base 1. Based on the germline V gene, the CDR1 and CDR2 sequences are KGHSH and LQKENI. The library was produced with the immunoSEQ multiplex PCR assay. This immuneACCESS table, as held by TCRdb, lists in-frame sequences with V and J called but not all clones. Of the missing ones, under half trace to an unresolved V gene in checked studies; the others have no known cause. Across this sample there are some 64,000 clones, with more than 75% seen only once. The ten largest make up 3% to 4% of the sample.

The specimen comprised peripheral blood, sampled in the first trimester of pregnancy. The rearranged segments are TRBV18 and TRBJ1-2, with the D gene too uncertain to name. The TCR was taken from a female donor in good health, enrolled as a control in a pregnancy study. The DNA sequence follows: TGTGCCAGCTCACCGTCCCGGGTCCCTCCTAACTATGGCTACACCTTC. Its protein product is CASSPSRVPPNYGYTF.